The present T cell receptor (beta chain) was sequenced within a study of blood T cell repertoires in COVID-19. The assay was immunoSEQ multiplex PCR, and TCRdb's table has in-frame clones only and misses some. The data show some 260,000 clones, with just over 85% seen just once and more than 1.5% held by the top ten. The CDR3 loop spans 12 amino acids. The ends lost 4 bases at V and 11 bases at J; junction bases unmatched: 10. CDR1 and CDR2 (germline): GTSNPN, SVGIG (reference sequence). This clone was picked up a small number of times. All enrollees were roughly 18 to 90 years old and from about 25 US areas. Categorization into cohorts depended on clinical history that participants reported.

The chain joins TRBV30 to TRBJ1-1; 7 bases line up with TRBD1. This receptor was taken from a man between 35 and 55 years old who had recovered from COVID-19. Sequenced: PBMCs or T cells enriched from blood (not recorded which). Here the CDR3 reads CAWTGGWAGAFF. In DNA form, the CDR3 reads TGTGCCTGGACAGGGGGGTGGGCAGGGGCTTTCTTT.